The 26 T cell receptor beta chains in this list originate from one sample, sequenced in a study of shared clonotypes between healthy human individuals. Produced via immunoSEQ multiplex PCR; TCRdb's table is partial and in-frame only. The repertoire consists of millions of clones, with approximately 94% occurring once and the leading ten covering more than 0.12%. Sequences were obtained from naive CD4+ T cells sorted from blood. The subset here: CD45RA+ positively selected. These receptors were collected from a man aged 18 to 29 in good health.

In regard to this clone: The sample holds other DNA sequences that translate to the same CDR3. The J gene is TRBJ2-5, the V gene TRBV5-4; a possible D gene is TRBD1 (6 bases). V was pared by 3 bases and J by 1 base, with 10 bases between. There are 14 residues in the CDR3. Germline CDR1 SGHNT, CDR2 YYREEE (reference sequence). CDR3 nucleotides: TGTGCCAGCAGCTCTGGACAGCTCCAAGAGACCCAGTACTTC. Translating it yields CASSSGQLQETQYF.

The chain employs TRBV7-9 and TRBJ2-7; 9 bases fit TRBD2. The junction had 6 bases not matched to a gene; V was cut back by 1 base and J by 5 bases. CDR1 and CDR2 (germline): SEHNR, FQNEAQ (reference sequence). The CDR3 extends over 15 amino acids. The CDR3 sequence is CASSLELAGTHEQYF. The CDR3 DNA follows: TGTGCCAGCAGCTTAGAGCTAGCGGGGACTCACGAGCAGTACTTC.

The sample holds one count of this clone. V and J are TRBV10-3 and TRBJ1-2; D unclear. Trimming left V 4 bases short and J 4 bases short, with 10 bases between. The CDR3 is 13 residues long. Germline V gene data show CDR1 as ENHRY and CDR2 as SYGVKD. CDR3 amino acids: CAISGLQGYGYTF. The DNA for the CDR3 is TGTGCCATCAGTGGACTCCAAGGCTATGGCTACACCTTC.

About this clone: This same CDR3 is encoded by further DNA sequences in the sample. The chain is built from TRBV5-1 and TRBJ2-2; D ambiguous. V was clipped by 1 base and J by 0 bases, with 4 bases between them. The germline V gene has CDR1 SGHRS and CDR2 YFSETQ. The CDR3 extends over 14 amino acids. For the CDR3, the DNA is TGCGCCAGCAGCTTGACAGCGAACACCGGGGAGCTGTTTTTT. The encoded protein is CASSLTANTGELFF. The variable domain in full, with the rest retrieved from reference TRBV5-1 and TRBJ2-2, is KAGVTQTPRYLIKTRGQQVTLSCSPISGHRSVSWYQQTPGQGLQFLFEYFSETQRNKGNFPGRFSGRQFSNSRSEMNVSTLELGDSALYLCASSLTANTGELFFGEGSRLTVL.

Notes on this clone: Within the sample, other DNA sequences also encode this same CDR3. The genes are TRBV2 and TRBJ2-3; D may match TRBD1 or TRBD2 (6 bases each). The CDR3 runs to 14 residues. Trimming pared 7 bases from V and 0 bases from J, leaving 11 bases between. Germline assignment: CDR1 SNHLY and CDR2 FYNNEI. The CDR3 sequence is CASKGGVSTDTQYF. The DNA for the CDR3 is TGTGCCAGCAAGGGGGGAGTTAGCACAGATACGCAGTATTTT.

The chain couples TRBV7-2 to TRBJ2-4; 7 positions agree with TRBD2. The V and J ends lost 5 bases and 0 bases, in that order; junction bases with no gene match: 16. This CDR3 is 19 amino acids long. The germline CDR1 and CDR2 sequences are SGHTA and FQGNSA. The CDR3 protein is CASSRPGGSGLLAKNIQYF. The DNA for the CDR3 is TGTGCCAGCAGCCGGCCGGGGGGTAGCGGGTTGCTAGCCAAAAACATTCAGTACTTC.

The J gene is TRBJ2-3, the V gene TRBV10-3; 13 nucleotides line up with TRBD2. Germline V lookup: CDR1 ENHRY, CDR2 SYGVKD. V lost 4 bases, J lost 6 bases, and 7 bases stayed unmatched. This CDR3 is 16 amino acids long. The CDR3 sequence is CAISGGLAGTWDTQYF. The CDR3 DNA reads TGTGCCATCAGTGGGGGACTAGCGGGGACCTGGGATACGCAGTATTTT.

In this sample, this clone turned up once. V gene TRBV6-6 combines with J gene TRBJ2-7; a possible D gene is TRBD2 (6 bases). Trimming stripped 6 bases from V and 4 bases from J, with 19 bases between. This CDR3 spans 15 amino acids. From germline, CDR1 is MNHNY and CDR2 SVGAGI (reference sequence). The CDR3 DNA reads as TGTGCCAGCAGGGCCCTTGATTGGGGGGAGTACGAGCAGTACTTC. Amino acid sequence: CASRALDWGEYEQYF.

V is TRBV30 and J is TRBJ2-3, with a tentative D call TRBD2 (6 bases). Looked up from germline, CDR1 is GTSNPN and CDR2 is SVGIG (reference sequence). The CDR3 extends over 14 amino acids. Trimming left V 4 bases short and J 2 bases short, with 13 bases between. CDR3 region: CAWMPGVPTDTQYF. In nucleotides, the CDR3 is TGTGCCTGGATGCCGGGAGTCCCCACAGATACGCAGTATTTT.

The chain is built from TRBV30 and TRBJ2-3; D is possibly TRBD2 (6 bases). The CDR3 consists of 14 residues. CDR1 is GTSNPN, CDR2 SVGIG, per germline (reference sequence). V was trimmed by 3 bases and J by 4 bases, leaving 14 bases between them. The CDR3 loop reads CAWSEREVPDTQYF. For the CDR3, the DNA is TGTGCCTGGAGCGAGAGGGAGGTCCCAGATACGCAGTATTTT.

This clone showed up just once. At the DNA level, this CDR3 is encoded by other sequences in the same sample as well. The chain links TRBV11-3 to TRBJ1-1; D uncertain. The V gene's germline CDR1 is SGHNT and CDR2 YENEEA. The CDR3 has 13 amino acids. The germline V and J ends were trimmed by 3 bases and 1 base, with 6 bases remaining between them. The CDR3 protein is CASSFSGNTEAFF. The DNA of the CDR3 is TGTGCCAGCAGCTTCAGCGGGAACACTGAAGCTTTCTTT.

This chain links TRBV7-2 with TRBJ2-5; 12 bases are shared with TRBD2. The CDR3 runs to 16 residues. Germline assignment: CDR1 SGHTA and CDR2 FQGNSA. V dropped 2 bases and J dropped 4; count of bases not matched to a gene: 5. CDR3 sequence (DNA): TGTGCCAGCAGCTTACGACTAGCGGGAGTGGGAGAGACCCAGTACTTC. It codes for CASSLRLAGVGETQYF.

The V call is TRBV25-1, the J call TRBJ2-7; no reliable D call. Germline loops: CDR1 MGHDK, CDR2 SYGVNS. The CDR3 runs 15 residues. Trimming took off 3 bases at V and 3 bases at J, with 15 bases between the two ends. CDR3 sequence reads: CASSDGDGRLYEQYF. For the CDR3, the DNA is TGTGCCAGCAGTGATGGTGACGGCCGCCTCTACGAGCAGTACTTC.

The chain joins TRBV9 to TRBJ1-5; D is perhaps TRBD1 (6 bases). Germline V gene sequence: CDR1 SGDLS, CDR2 YYNGEE. The CDR3 length is 15 residues. Trimming pared 5 bases from V and 0 bases from J, leaving 12 bases between. Here the CDR3 DNA reads TGTGCCAGCAGTCGACAGGCAGATAGCAATCAGCCCCAGCATTTT. The encoded protein is CASSRQADSNQPQHF. Looking up the rest from reference TRBV9 and TRBJ1-5 gives the full variable domain: DSGVTQTPKHLITATGQRVTLRCSPRSGDLSVYWYQQSLDQGLQFLIQYYNGEERAKGNILERFSAQQFPDLHSELNLSSLELGDSALYFCASSRQADSNQPQHFGDGTRLSIL.

This chain connects TRBV2 to TRBJ1-4; D not certain. Germline values: CDR1 SNHLY, CDR2 FYNNEI. The V end lost 8 bases, the J end lost 7 bases, and 14 bases lay between the germline ends. The CDR3 is made up of 13 amino acids. The CDR3 protein is CASVVVRSEKLFF. The CDR3 nucleotides are TGTGCCAGCGTGGTAGTGCGGAGTGAAAAACTGTTTTTT.

The rearrangement joins TRBV15 to TRBJ2-7, with 7 bases fitting TRBD2. V was pared by 0 bases and J by 7 bases, with 9 bases of the junction left unmatched. CDR1 is LNHNV and CDR2 is YYDKDF in the germline V gene (reference sequence). The CDR3 runs to 15 residues. The CDR3 region is CATSRDLAGEREQYF. The CDR3, as DNA: TGTGCCACCAGCAGAGATTTGGCGGGAGAGAGGGAGCAGTACTTC.

The V gene is TRBV9, the J gene TRBJ1-6; possibly TRBD1 for D (6 bases). V shed 2 bases and J shed 5 bases, with 17 bases lying between them. The CDR3 sequence is 17 residues long. Germline CDR1 and CDR2: SGDLS and YYNGEE. The DNA for the CDR3 is TGTGCCAGCAGCGTGAGTCTTGGGGGCGCCGATAATTCACCCCTCCACTTT. Translation: CASSVSLGGADNSPLHF.

The rearrangement links TRBV5-3 to TRBJ2-3; D possibly matches TRBD1 or TRBD2 (5 bases each). TRBV5-3 is assigned to the ORF class and has an uncertain function. Trimming pared 4 bases from V and 6 bases from J, leaving 6 bases between. The CDR3 covers 11 residues. The CDR3 nucleotides read TGTGCCAGAAGCCGGGGCGATACGCAGTATTTT. Encoded protein: CARSRGDTQYF.

The chain is built from TRBV2 and TRBJ1-1; 9 nucleotides match TRBD1. The germline V gene encodes CDR1 SNHLY and CDR2 FYNNEI. J was trimmed by 8 bases and V by 6 bases; bases with no gene match: 10. The CDR3 totals 14 residues. CDR3 in amino acids: CASRDRGIFTEAFF. Written as DNA, the CDR3 is TGTGCCAGCAGGGACAGGGGCATCTTCACCGAAGCTTTCTTT.

This chain joins TRBV28 and TRBJ2-7, with D hard to call. Germline CDR1 reads MDHEN; CDR2 reads SYDVKM. CDR3 length: 11 residues. V was cut by 8 bases and J by 6 bases, with 11 bases left in between. CDR3 DNA: TGTGCCAGCGGGCCCCTACGCGAGCAGTACTTC. This codes for CASGPLREQYF.

V gene TRBV5-6 combines with J gene TRBJ1-6; D unresolved. CDR1 is SGHDT, CDR2 YYEEEE, per germline. Trimming left V 0 bases short and J 5 bases short, with 15 bases between. The CDR3 has 17 amino acids. The CDR3 region is CASSLASPGVNNSPLHF. CDR3 bases: TGTGCCAGCAGCTTGGCCAGCCCGGGTGTAAATAATTCACCCCTCCACTTT.

This chain joins TRBV5-1 and TRBJ2-3; either TRBD1 or TRBD2 may fit D (5 bases each). The germline V and J ends were trimmed by 4 bases and 2 bases, with 17 bases remaining between them. The CDR3 is made up of 16 amino acids. CDR1 is SGHRS, CDR2 YFSETQ, per germline. DNA of the CDR3: TGCGCCAGCAGCGGGGGATGGTGGGCTACCACAGATACGCAGTATTTT. Translating gives CASSGGWWATTDTQYF. Full variable domain (missing parts from reference TRBV5-1 and TRBJ2-3): KAGVTQTPRYLIKTRGQQVTLSCSPISGHRSVSWYQQTPGQGLQFLFEYFSETQRNKGNFPGRFSGRQFSNSRSEMNVSTLELGDSALYLCASSGGWWATTDTQYFGPGTRLTVL.

A word on this clone: This sample includes further DNA sequences coding for the same CDR3. CDR3 nucleotide sequence: TGTGCCAGCAGCCGCGGGACGAGCAATCAGCCCCAGCATTTT. It is translated as CASSRGTSNQPQHF. This rearrangement joins TRBV2 to TRBJ1-5, with a weak D call TRBD1 (5 bases). V lost 6 bases to trimming and J lost 1 base, with 10 bases between them. The CDR3 contains 14 residues. Germline loops: CDR1 SNHLY, CDR2 FYNNEI. The full variable domain, in which reference TRBV2 and TRBJ1-5 provide the parts outside the CDR3, is EPEVTQTPSHQVTQMGQEVILRCVPISNHLYFYWYRQILGQKVEFLVSFYNNEISEKSEIFDDQFSVERPDGSNFTLKIRSTKLEDSAMYFCASSRGTSNQPQHFGDGTRLSIL.

The J gene is TRBJ2-7, the V gene TRBV7-8; no reliable D call. The CDR3 contains 12 residues. Germline V gene sequence: CDR1 SGHVS, CDR2 FQNEAQ. Trimming took 5 bases from V and 3 from J, leaving 8 bases between them. The CDR3 DNA sequence: TGTGCCAGCAGCCCCGGCATCTACGAGCAGTACTTC. Amino acids: CASSPGIYEQYF.

The rearrangement uses TRBV27 and TRBJ2-3; D is unresolved. The CDR3 sequence is 12 residues long. Trimming took off 7 bases at V and 8 bases at J, with 13 bases between the two ends. CDR1 MNHEY and CDR2 SMNVEV come from the germline V gene (reference sequence). The CDR3 sequence: CASTSPVGTQYF. The CDR3 nucleotides read TGTGCCAGCACCTCCCCGGTGGGTACGCAGTATTTT.

The chain joins TRBV28 to TRBJ1-1; 7 bases align to TRBD1. Trimming at V came to 3 bases and at J to 0 bases, leaving 1 base not matched to a gene. There are 14 residues in the CDR3. Germline V gene sequence: CDR1 MDHEN, CDR2 SYDVKM. CDR3 loop: CASSFRGMNTEAFF. The CDR3, as DNA: TGTGCCAGCAGTTTCAGGGGGATGAACACTGAAGCTTTCTTT.